Following are 20 T cell receptor beta chains from one sample sequenced in a study of cytotoxic CD8 clonotypes in ibrutinib-treated CLL. Only in-frame clones appear in the TCRdb table, and some are missing; sequencing was by immunoSEQ multiplex PCR. The data hold 9,400 or so clones, with around 60% observed a single time. The source was PBMCs, collected before ibrutinib treatment. The receptors were gathered from a human donor with chronic lymphocytic leukemia.

V gene TRBV28 combines with J gene TRBJ2-3, with 11 bases lining up with TRBD2. CDR1 is MDHEN and CDR2 is SYDVKM in the germline V gene. This CDR3 region has 17 residues. After removal of 6 bases from V and 1 base from J, the junction contained 9 bases not matched to a gene. For the CDR3, the DNA is TGTGCCAGCAGCTGTCTAGCGGGAGGCCCAGGCACAGATACGCAGTATTTT. As protein: CASSCLAGGPGTDTQYF.

In this sample, this clone turned up once. The CDR3 bases are TGTGCCACCAGCAGAGATCGGGGGGGTGGTGGAAAACTGTTTTTT. Protein product: CATSRDRGGGGKLFF. The V gene is TRBV15, the J gene TRBJ1-4; weak D call: TRBD1 (5 bases). From germline, CDR1 is LNHNV and CDR2 YYDKDF (reference sequence). V gave up 0 bases and J gave up 10 bases, with 15 bases separating them. The CDR3 is 15 residues long.

The chain joins TRBV5-1 to TRBJ1-4; D uncertain. There are 14 residues in the CDR3. V lost 0 bases and J 3 bases, leaving 6 bases between the germline ends. Germline V gives CDR1 SGHRS, CDR2 YFSETQ. CDR3 protein: CASSLGGANEKLFF. Written as DNA, the CDR3 is TGCGCCAGCAGCTTGGGGGGTGCTAATGAAAAACTGTTTTTT.

This clone has only a few counts. The chain employs TRBV4-1 and TRBJ2-7; 10 bases are a match to TRBD2. The germline V gene has CDR1 MGHRA and CDR2 YSYEKL. Trimming cost V 3 bases and J 4 bases; bases outside gene matches: 3. The CDR3 is 14 amino acids. The CDR3 nucleotides are TGCGCCAGCAGCCACCTAGCGGGGGATTACGAGCAGTACTTC. Residues: CASSHLAGDYEQYF.

In its sample, this clone was seen a few times. CDR3 region: CAWSVLENTEAFF. CDR3 DNA: TGTGCCTGGAGTGTATTGGAGAACACTGAAGCTTTCTTT. The V gene is TRBV30, the J gene TRBJ1-1, with unresolved D. V was cut by 0 bases and J by 1 base, with 6 bases left in between. This CDR3 comprises 13 residues. The V gene's germline CDR1 is GTSNPN and CDR2 SVGIG (reference sequence).

DNA of the CDR3: TGCGCCAGCAGCTTAACAGGGGAGAATACGCAGTATTTT. It translates to CASSLTGENTQYF. The rearrangement joins TRBV5-1 to TRBJ2-3, with 7 bases that match TRBD1. Per germline, CDR1 SGHRS and CDR2 YFSETQ. V gave up 2 bases and J gave up 7 bases; unmatched junction bases: 4. The CDR3 totals 13 residues.

The V gene is TRBV19, the J gene TRBJ2-7, with 8 bases identical to TRBD1. CDR3 length: 15 residues. From germline, CDR1 is LNHDA and CDR2 SQIVND (reference sequence). Losses at the gene ends were 3 bases for V and 2 bases for J; bases not matched to a gene: 6. The DNA for the CDR3 is TGTGCCAGTAGTATGGTGACAGGGGCGACCTACGAGCAGTACTTC. It codes for CASSMVTGATYEQYF.

The V gene is TRBV2, the J gene TRBJ2-7; D may be TRBD1 (6 bases). CDR3 size: 13 residues. The germline V gene has CDR1 SNHLY and CDR2 FYNNEI. V was pared by 11 bases and J by 3 bases, with 17 bases between. The CDR3 loop reads CAGRSGQFYEQYF. CDR3 bases: TGTGCCGGTCGGTCAGGACAGTTCTACGAGCAGTACTTC. The whole variable domain, filled in from reference TRBV2 and TRBJ2-7, reads EPEVTQTPSHQVTQMGQEVILRCVPISNHLYFYWYRQILGQKVEFLVSFYNNEISEKSEIFDDQFSVERPDGSNFTLKIRSTKLEDSAMYFCAGRSGQFYEQYFGPGTRLTVT.

This chain uses TRBV18 with TRBJ2-5; 11 bases fit TRBD1. The CDR3 contains 15 residues. Germline lookup yields CDR1 KGHSH and CDR2 LQKENI. V dropped 5 bases and J dropped 5; count of bases not matched to a gene: 7. In nucleotides, the CDR3 is TGTGCCAGCTCAACTTCCGGGACAGGGGGGGAGACCCAGTACTTC. Translation: CASSTSGTGGETQYF.

This clone was seen a few times. The V gene is TRBV27, the J gene TRBJ1-5, with D maybe TRBD1 (6 bases). This CDR3 has 13 amino acids. V lost 8 bases and J 2 bases, leaving 10 bases between the germline ends. Germline V gives CDR1 MNHEY, CDR2 SMNVEV (reference sequence). The CDR3 reads CASRNRGNQPQHF. For the CDR3, the DNA is TGTGCCAGCCGAAACAGGGGCAATCAGCCCCAGCATTTT.

The chain links TRBV11-1 to TRBJ1-2, with 7 bases fitting TRBD1. CDR3 length: 15 residues. J was trimmed by 5 bases and V by 2 bases; bases with no gene match: 8. In germline, CDR1 is SGHAT, CDR2 FQDESV (reference sequence). The DNA of the CDR3 is TGTGCCAGCAGCTTAAACCCGGGACAGTCTTATGGCTACACCTTC. Its translation: CASSLNPGQSYGYTF.

This clone was seen more than once but under ten times. The chain employs TRBV7-2 and TRBJ2-5; a possible D gene is TRBD2 (6 bases). The V and J ends lost 4 bases and 5 bases respectively, with 20 bases between them. The CDR3 is made up of 16 amino acids. From germline, CDR1 is SGHTA and CDR2 FQGNSA. The CDR3 region is CASSSMLGGVGETQYF. CDR3 bases: TGTGCCAGCAGCTCAATGCTAGGAGGGGTGGGGGAGACCCAGTACTTC.

The rearrangement uses TRBV2 and TRBJ1-5; D not certain. Per the germline V gene, CDR1 is SNHLY and CDR2 is FYNNEI. The V and J ends lost 7 bases and 1 base respectively, with 11 bases between them. The CDR3 has 14 residues. In DNA form, the CDR3 reads TGTGCCAGCACCCCGACACCCAGCAATCAGCCCCAGCATTTT. It codes for CASTPTPSNQPQHF.

The rearrangement joins TRBV5-1 to TRBJ2-3; TRBD2 agrees at 10 bases. Germline CDR1 is SGHRS and CDR2 is YFSETQ. J was trimmed by 2 bases and V by 2 bases; bases with no gene match: 5. The length of the CDR3 is 16 residues. In DNA form, the CDR3 reads TGCGCCAGCAGCTTAAGAACTAGCGGGATCACAGATACGCAGTATTTT. Encoded protein: CASSLRTSGITDTQYF.

The chain carries TRBV4-1 and TRBJ1-4; D not resolved. Trimming cost V 9 bases and J 4 bases, with 18 bases left between them. Germline assignment: CDR1 MGHRA and CDR2 YSYEKL. This CDR3 has 15 amino acids. DNA of the CDR3: TGCGCCAGTTCTATTTTGGGAAGTTATAATGAAAAACTGTTTTTT. Amino acid sequence: CASSILGSYNEKLFF.

The chain joins TRBV7-3 to TRBJ2-2; D not resolved. The CDR3 has 13 amino acids. V gave up 4 bases and J gave up 5 bases, with 8 bases separating them. CDR1 is SGHTA, CDR2 FQGTGA, per germline. DNA for the CDR3: TGTGCCAGCAGCTCCATCCCGACCGGGGAGCTGTTTTTT. Translating gives CASSSIPTGELFF.

The rearrangement links TRBV19 to TRBJ2-1; no reliable D call. The CDR3 extends over 12 amino acids. The V gene's germline CDR1 is LNHDA and CDR2 SQIVND (reference sequence). Between the trimmed V and J ends, which lost 3 bases and 15 bases, there was a span of 15 bases. The CDR3 loop reads CASSIFGQVPFF. The DNA of the CDR3 is TGTGCCAGTAGTATTTTTGGTCAGGTTCCGTTCTTC.

The chain carries TRBV14 and TRBJ1-6, with D possibly TRBD1 on 5 matching bases. The V and J ends lost 3 bases and 8 bases respectively, with 11 bases between them. The CDR3 loop spans 14 amino acids. CDR1 SGHDN and CDR2 FVKESK come from the germline V gene. This CDR3 is CASSHQGSYSPLHF. CDR3 nucleotides: TGTGCCAGCAGCCATCAGGGTTCCTATTCACCCCTCCACTTT.

This clone was detected only a few times. The rearrangement uses TRBV2 and TRBJ1-4; TRBD1 might be the D (6 bases). Trimming stripped 7 bases from V and 0 bases from J, with 9 bases between. The length of the CDR3 is 14 residues. The germline V gene has CDR1 SNHLY and CDR2 FYNNEI. The CDR3 DNA reads TGTGCCAGCAAGAGGGGGGCAACTAATGAAAAACTGTTTTTT. It is translated as CASKRGATNEKLFF.

The chain links TRBV5-1 to TRBJ2-7; D remains unclear. CDR3 length: 12 amino acids. The germline V and J ends were trimmed by 0 bases and 3 bases, with 4 bases remaining between them. Germline V CDR1 and CDR2: SGHRS, YFSETQ. The CDR3 region has the DNA TGCGCCAGCAGCTTGGAGGGCTACGAGCAGTACTTC. The encoded protein is CASSLEGYEQYF. The variable domain in full, with the rest retrieved from reference TRBV5-1 and TRBJ2-7, is KAGVTQTPRYLIKTRGQQVTLSCSPISGHRSVSWYQQTPGQGLQFLFEYFSETQRNKGNFPGRFSGRQFSNSRSEMNVSTLELGDSALYLCASSLEGYEQYFGPGTRLTVT.